This TCR beta chain was captured in a study of shared clonotypes between healthy human individuals. Findings of the study overall: Clonotype sharing levels among donors were expected to vary with sequencing depth.

For this clone: The target antigen is unknown.

Germline-derived CDR1 and CDR2 are MNHNS and SASEGT. The CDR3 contains 18 residues. The ends were cut back, 0 bases at V and 3 bases at J, with 21 bases in the middle. Data came from immunoSEQ multiplex PCR; TCRdb stores just in-frame clones and leaves some out. The top ten clones hold over 0.12% of a sample with roughly 2.5 million clones, 90% to 95% of them seen once. Splitting the CD4+ cells yielded a CD45RA+ naive subset and a CD45RA-negative memory subset. Sequencing was done on a sample of naive CD4+ T cells sorted from blood. Subset here: CD45RA+ positively selected. The chain combines TRBV6-1 with TRBJ2-7; D is perhaps TRBD1 (6 bases). The receptor comes from a man aged 18 to 30 in good health. CDR3 loop: CASSEAHDPGQIFYEQYF. In nucleotides, the CDR3 is TGTGCCAGCAGTGAAGCCCACGACCCCGGACAGATCTTCTACGAGCAGTACTTC.